Below are 28 T cell receptor beta chains sequenced from a single sample in a study of cytomegalovirus exposure and HLA in healthy donors. Primers for the PCR totalled 60 Vbeta and 13 Jbeta. The method was immunoSEQ multiplex PCR; TCRdb's version includes in-frame clones alone and lacks a portion of them. The sample lists about 200,000 clones; about four fifths were seen once. Sequences were obtained from PBMCs. These receptors came from a woman aged 25-40 years in good health and CMV-seropositive.

The chain joins TRBV5-1 to TRBJ1-4; unclear D gene. Trimming took 2 bases from V and 4 from J, leaving 9 bases between them. This CDR3 spans 14 amino acids. CDR1 SGHRS and CDR2 YFSETQ come from the germline V gene. The CDR3 DNA follows: TGCGCCAGCAGCTTCTCCGGAGGTAATGAAAAACTGTTTTTT. It specifies CASSFSGGNEKLFF.

The chain's CDR3 is CASSIGTAPDGYTF. CDR3 coding DNA: TGTGCCAGCAGCATCGGGACAGCCCCCGATGGCTACACCTTC. The V gene is TRBV9, the J gene TRBJ1-2; TRBD1 aligns across 7 bases. Germline CDR1 SGDLS, CDR2 YYNGEE. The CDR3 is 14 amino acids. Trimming cost V 4 bases and J 6 bases; bases outside gene matches: 9.

The V call is TRBV5-1, the J call TRBJ2-2; D not certain. Germline V lookup: CDR1 SGHRS, CDR2 YFSETQ. This CDR3 spans 14 amino acids. V was shortened by 2 bases and J by 4 bases, with 9 bases between the two germline ends. This CDR3 reads CASSFDLGTGELFF. The CDR3, as DNA: TGCGCCAGCAGCTTCGATCTCGGCACCGGGGAGCTGTTTTTT.

V is TRBV9 and J is TRBJ2-1; 8 nucleotides align to TRBD1. CDR3 size: 15 residues. Germline CDR1 and CDR2: SGDLS and YYNGEE. J lost 4 bases, V lost 0 bases, and 3 bases had no gene match. DNA of the CDR3: TGTGCCAGCAGCGTAGACCAGGGGGCTTACAATGAGCAGTTCTTC. It yields the protein CASSVDQGAYNEQFF.

The rearrangement joins TRBV6-6 to TRBJ1-5; the D is unclear. Germline loops: CDR1 MNHNY, CDR2 SVGAGI (reference sequence). The length of the CDR3 is 13 residues. Trimming pared 7 bases from V and 9 bases from J, leaving 16 bases between. Here the CDR3 DNA reads TGTGCCAGCACAGCACAACCCCGGAGGCCCCAGCATTTT. It translates to CASTAQPRRPQHF.

The V and J genes are TRBV9 and TRBJ1-1; 8 bases map to TRBD1. This CDR3 comprises 16 residues. Trimming at V came to 0 bases and at J to 2 bases, leaving 6 bases not matched to a gene. Germline CDR1 and CDR2: SGDLS and YYNGEE. The CDR3 reads CASSVAPGQANTEAFF. Here the CDR3 DNA reads TGTGCCAGCAGCGTAGCGCCGGGACAGGCTAACACTGAAGCTTTCTTT. The variable domain in full, completed from reference TRBV9 and TRBJ1-1, reads DSGVTQTPKHLITATGQRVTLRCSPRSGDLSVYWYQQSLDQGLQFLIQYYNGEERAKGNILERFSAQQFPDLHSELNLSSLELGDSALYFCASSVAPGQANTEAFFGQGTRLTVV.

This rearrangement joins TRBV19 to TRBJ2-7; TRBD1 matches 9 bases. Trimming cost V 9 bases and J 4 bases; bases outside gene matches: 10. CDR1 and CDR2 from the germline V gene are LNHDA and SQIVND (reference sequence). The length of the CDR3 is 14 residues. The CDR3 reads CASASGQGLYEQYF. CDR3 nucleotide sequence: TGTGCCAGCGCATCGGGACAGGGCCTTTACGAGCAGTACTTC. The full variable domain, rest sourced from reference TRBV19 and TRBJ2-7, is DGGITQSPKYLFRKEGQNVTLSCEQNLNHDAMYWYRQDPGQGLRLIYYSQIVNDFQKGDIAEGYSVSREKKESFPLTVTSAQKNPTAFYLCASASGQGLYEQYFGPGTRLTVT.

The chain is built from TRBV28 and TRBJ1-2; 9 bases match TRBD1. The V and J ends lost 8 bases and 2 bases, in that order; junction bases with no gene match: 3. Germline V gene sequence: CDR1 MDHEN, CDR2 SYDVKM. The CDR3 covers 13 residues. The DNA of the CDR3 is TGTGCCAGCCACAGGGGGCTAAACTATGGCTACACCTTC. Its translation: CASHRGLNYGYTF.

J is TRBJ1-2 and V is TRBV7-2, with 7 bases identical to TRBD1. Germline trimming cut 5 bases from V and 8 bases from J; bases unmatched to any gene: 11. CDR1 and CDR2 from the germline V gene are SGHTA and FQGNSA. The CDR3 is made up of 14 amino acids. The CDR3 DNA sequence: TGTGCCAGCAGCCACAGGACAGGAGGGCCGGGCTACACCTTC. Translating gives CASSHRTGGPGYTF.

The CDR3 is CASSLLAGANTEAFF. For the CDR3, the DNA is TGTGCCAGCAGCTTATTAGCAGGGGCAAACACTGAAGCTTTCTTT. The V call is TRBV7-9, the J call TRBJ1-1, with a possible D match to TRBD1 (6 bases). This CDR3 contains 15 residues. Germline values: CDR1 SEHNR, CDR2 FQNEAQ (reference sequence). V was trimmed by 2 bases and J by 2 bases, leaving 12 bases between them.

This chain links TRBV28 with TRBJ1-5; a possible D gene is TRBD1 (5 bases). Per the germline V gene, CDR1 is MDHEN and CDR2 is SYDVKM. Deletions cut 6 bases from V and 8 bases from J, with 11 bases between. The CDR3 totals 12 residues. The CDR3: CASRDGGKPQHF. In DNA form, the CDR3 reads TGTGCCAGCAGAGATGGGGGGAAGCCCCAGCATTTT.

CDR3 in DNA: TGTGCCAGCAGCTTTGGACAGGGAGGCGAGCAGTACTTC. Residues: CASSFGQGGEQYF. The chain couples TRBV5-5 to TRBJ2-7; 8 bases align to TRBD1. Trimming cost V 2 bases and J 6 bases; bases outside gene matches: 4. The CDR3 is made up of 13 amino acids. Germline lookup yields CDR1 SGHKS and CDR2 YYEKEE (reference sequence).

Regarding this clone: Other nucleotide sequences in the sample specify the same CDR3. The chain is built from TRBV5-6 and TRBJ2-7; TRBD1 agrees at 9 bases. Germline V gene data show CDR1 as SGHDT and CDR2 as YYEEEE. V lost 0 bases and J lost 5; bases outside the gene matches: 0. CDR3 length: 13 amino acids. The CDR3 DNA sequence: TGTGCCAGCAGCTTGGGACAGGGGGACGAGCAGTACTTC. Residues: CASSLGQGDEQYF.

The V and J genes are TRBV6-6 and TRBJ2-1, with D perhaps TRBD2 (5 bases). The CDR3 is 13 residues long. The ends were cut back, 7 bases at V and 9 bases at J, with 16 bases in the middle. CDR1 and CDR2 (germline): MNHNY, SVGAGI (reference sequence). The CDR3 nucleotides read TGTGCCAGCACCACACTCGGGGTCAGTGAGCAGTTCTTC. This encodes CASTTLGVSEQFF.

The CDR3 protein is CASSPWTGKNQPQHF. Written as DNA, the CDR3 is TGTGCCAGCTCACCATGGACAGGGAAGAATCAGCCCCAGCATTTT. This chain joins TRBV18 and TRBJ1-5, with 8 bases aligning to TRBD1. There are 15 residues in the CDR3. Germline CDR1 is KGHSH and CDR2 is LQKENI. V lost 2 bases, J lost 4 bases, and 4 bases stayed unmatched.

In its sample, this clone was seen once. V usage is TRBV7-9 and J usage is TRBJ2-7; 9 nucleotides align to TRBD1. The CDR3 totals 13 residues. Looked up from germline, CDR1 is SEHNR and CDR2 is FQNEAQ (reference sequence). Trimming at V came to 4 bases and at J to 9 bases, leaving 7 bases not matched to a gene. The CDR3 DNA follows: TGTGCCAGCAGCTCCCTGGACAGGGGACCGCAGTACTTC. It yields the protein CASSSLDRGPQYF.

V usage is TRBV28 and J usage is TRBJ1-2; D gene unclear. The germline V gene has CDR1 MDHEN and CDR2 SYDVKM. CDR3 length: 14 amino acids. V was pared by 10 bases and J by 0 bases, with 15 bases between. CDR3 sequence (DNA): TGTGCCACGACCTGGAGGCAGACTAACTATGGCTACACCTTC. Encoded protein: CATTWRQTNYGYTF.

The gene calls are TRBV28 and TRBJ2-6; D possibly corresponds to TRBD1 (5 bases). Trimming removed 5 bases at V and 4 bases at J, with 12 bases between. This CDR3 region has 15 residues. Germline V lookup: CDR1 MDHEN, CDR2 SYDVKM. The CDR3 DNA is TGTGCCAGCAGTCCCTGGGGCGGCGGGGCCAACGTCCTGACTTTC. Translating it yields CASSPWGGGANVLTF.

This clone has a handful of counts. The CDR3 sequence is CAISDVRNYGYTF. CDR3 DNA sequence: TGTGCCATCAGTGACGTCAGAAACTATGGCTACACCTTC. The chain links TRBV10-3 to TRBJ1-2; D is uncertain. The germline CDR1 and CDR2 sequences are ENHRY and SYGVKD. This CDR3 spans 13 amino acids. V gave up 3 bases and J gave up 2 bases, with 7 bases separating them.

This clone has a handful of counts. The chain links TRBV10-3 to TRBJ1-2, with 8 bases identical to TRBD1. Per the germline V gene, CDR1 is ENHRY and CDR2 is SYGVKD. This CDR3 region has 13 residues. Losses at the gene ends were 7 bases for V and 8 bases for J; bases not matched to a gene: 9. This CDR3 is CAITSDRASGYTF. Written as DNA, the CDR3 is TGTGCCATCACATCGGACAGGGCGAGCGGCTACACCTTC.

The V call is TRBV29-1, the J call TRBJ1-2, with TRBD1 matching 7 bases. The CDR3 has 13 amino acids. Looked up from germline, CDR1 is SQVTM and CDR2 is ANQGSEA. V gave up 1 base and J gave up 7 bases; unmatched junction bases: 6. The CDR3 sequence: CSVEGRQGIGYTF. In nucleotides, the CDR3 is TGCAGCGTTGAAGGACGACAGGGAATTGGCTACACCTTC. The entire variable domain, with the rest obtained from reference TRBV29-1 and TRBJ1-2, is as follows: SAVISQKPSRDICQRGTSLTIQCQVDSQVTMMFWYRQQPGQSLTLIATANQGSEATYESGFVIDKFPISRPNLTFSTLTVSNMSPEDSSIYLCSVEGRQGIGYTFGSGTRLTVV.

A few counts support this clone. This rearrangement joins TRBV7-2 to TRBJ2-7, with D maybe TRBD1 (8 bases). CDR3 length equals 15 residues. Trimming removed 1 base from V and 2 bases from J, with 12 bases in between. CDR1 is SGHTA, CDR2 FQGNSA, per germline. This CDR3 reads CASSLGTGGAYEQYF. DNA of the CDR3: TGTGCCAGCAGCTTAGGAACAGGGGGGGCCTACGAGCAGTACTTC.

This chain joins TRBV6-6 and TRBJ1-1; D gene uncertain. The CDR3 consists of 13 residues. The V and J ends lost 2 bases and 0 bases respectively, with 4 bases between them. Germline assignment: CDR1 MNHNY and CDR2 SVGAGI (reference sequence). The CDR3 reads CASSYRLNTEAFF. The DNA of the CDR3 is TGTGCCAGCAGTTACCGTTTGAACACTGAAGCTTTCTTT.

The chain combines TRBV6-5 with TRBJ2-7; TRBD1 aligns across 8 bases. This CDR3 region has 15 residues. From germline, CDR1 is MNHEY and CDR2 SVGAGI. The V segment lost 2 bases and the J segment 4 bases; nucleotides outside the gene matches: 7. In DNA form, the CDR3 reads TGTGCCAGCAGTTACCGCGGACAGGGAGCGTACGAGCAGTACTTC. Protein: CASSYRGQGAYEQYF.

This clone was counted at least ten times. The chain combines TRBV29-1 with TRBJ1-1; unclear D gene. CDR1 and CDR2 (germline): SQVTM, ANQGSEA. The CDR3 totals 11 residues. Trimming cost V 4 bases and J 1 base, with 4 bases left between them. The CDR3 DNA sequence: TGCAGCGTTGGGGCGAACACTGAAGCTTTCTTT. This encodes CSVGANTEAFF.

The chain joins TRBV5-8 to TRBJ2-7; 7 nucleotides match TRBD2. The germline V gene encodes CDR1 SGHTS and CDR2 YDEGEE. Trimming cost V 4 bases and J 1 base; bases outside gene matches: 11. This CDR3 spans 16 amino acids. CDR3: CASSTGGVGTSYEQYF. In DNA, the CDR3 is TGTGCCAGCAGCACGGGAGGTGTTGGGACTTCCTACGAGCAGTACTTC. The whole variable domain, filled in from reference TRBV5-8 and TRBJ2-7, reads EAGVTQSPTHLIKTRGQQATLRCSPISGHTSVYWYQQALGLGLQFLLWYDEGEERNRGNFPPRFSGRQFPNYSSELNVNALELEDSALYLCASSTGGVGTSYEQYFGPGTRLTVT.

The chain carries TRBV30 and TRBJ2-5; the D gene is possibly TRBD2 (5 bases). The CDR3 length is 13 residues. The V gene lost 0 bases and the J gene lost 9 bases, with 14 bases spanning the gap. Germline CDR1 and CDR2: GTSNPN and SVGIG (reference sequence). The CDR3 reads CAWSVHGVEAQYF. CDR3 nucleotides: TGTGCCTGGAGTGTACACGGGGTGGAGGCCCAGTACTTC.

This clone was counted only a few times. This chain joins TRBV28 and TRBJ1-1, with 7 bases aligning to TRBD1. The length of the CDR3 is 16 residues. Germline lookup yields CDR1 MDHEN and CDR2 SYDVKM. The V gene end was trimmed by 1 base and the J gene end by 2 bases; junction bases not matched to a gene: 7. CDR3 sequence reads: CASSLLGGAGNTEAFF. DNA of the CDR3: TGTGCCAGCAGTTTATTAGGGGGCGCGGGAAACACTGAAGCTTTCTTT. The full variable domain, completed using reference TRBV28 and TRBJ1-1, is DVKVTQSSRYLVKRTGEKVFLECVQDMDHENMFWYRQDPGLGLRLIYFSYDVKMKEKGDIPEGYSVSREKKERFSLILESASTNQTSMYLCASSLLGGAGNTEAFFGQGTRLTVV.